Included here is one T cell receptor (beta chain) sequence, with context. This record belongs to a study of blood T cell repertoires in COVID-19. Study-wide context: PBMCs, B-cell-depleted T cells, or T cells were the source of the cDNA or gDNA that made up the material.

Germline lookup yields CDR1 SGHRS and CDR2 YFSETQ. J gave up 2 bases and V 0 bases, and 5 bases lay outside the gene matches. CDR3 length: 16 amino acids. Produced via immunoSEQ multiplex PCR; TCRdb's table is partial and in-frame only. This table has 300,000 or so clones, about nine tenths appearing once. The sequence was obtained from a middle-aged woman with acute or convalescent COVID-19. The sequenced material came from peripheral blood. The V call is TRBV5-1, the J call TRBJ1-2, with 9 bases identical to TRBD1. CDR3 amino acids: CASSLAFGTGNYGYTF. CDR3 coding DNA: TGCGCCAGCAGCTTGGCCTTCGGGACAGGGAACTATGGCTACACCTTC. The full variable domain, with the rest looked up from reference TRBV5-1 and TRBJ1-2, is KAGVTQTPRYLIKTRGQQVTLSCSPISGHRSVSWYQQTPGQGLQFLFEYFSETQRNKGNFPGRFSGRQFSNSRSEMNVSTLELGDSALYLCASSLAFGTGNYGYTFGSGTRLTVV.